This T cell receptor beta chain was sequenced for a study of shared clonotypes between healthy human individuals. The study's findings and limits: Rarefaction analysis demonstrated incomplete sorted-subset sequencing notwithstanding large depth. Among donors, clonotype sharing was expected to be affected by sequencing depth.

TCRdb's table, derived via immunoSEQ multiplex PCR, lists solely in-frame clones and lacks some. The table includes about 1 million clones, under 80% detected once. The CDR3 has 16 amino acids. From germline, CDR1 is SEHNR and CDR2 FQNEAQ (reference sequence). V was cut by 5 bases and J by 0 bases, with 13 bases left in between. Adult donors, all healthy and HIV-negative, had no recent acute infections or vaccinations. Investigators divided CD4+ cells into CD45RA+ naive and CD45RA-negative memory subsets. About this clone itself: The target antigen is unknown.

The chain links TRBV7-9 to TRBJ2-2; the D is unclear. Source material: memory CD4+ T cells sorted from blood. Subset noted: CD45RA-negative fraction. The clonotype comes from a man younger than 35 in good health. CDR3 DNA: TGTGCCAGCAGCCCCCCCAATAGTGCGAACACCGGGGAGCTGTTTTTT. It specifies CASSPPNSANTGELFF.